This record concerns one T cell receptor beta chain sequence. The data are from a study of blood T cell repertoires in COVID-19. Across the study: Samples representing acute and convalescent COVID-19 were sourced from the United States, Italy and Spain. Sample material is recorded as cDNA or gDNA derived from T cells, B-cell-depleted T cells, or PBMCs.

Authors' analysis steps: Amplification of reference gene primers was used by the study to estimate nucleated cell counts. TCRdb's table, derived via immunoSEQ multiplex PCR, lists solely in-frame clones and lacks some. V and J calls and clone size come straight from that table; D and trimming were deduced from the DNA. The profile covers 140,000 to 150,000 clones, with 85% to 90% appearing a single time and roughly 2.9% taken by the ten largest. J was trimmed by 7 bases and V by 0 bases; bases with no gene match: 14. This CDR3 has 18 amino acids. Germline loops: CDR1 MNHEY, CDR2 SVGEGT. The TCR sequence derives from a man aged 55 to 69 with active or convalescent COVID-19. The specimen sequenced was peripheral blood. The chain couples TRBV6-2 or TRBV6-3 to TRBJ2-2; TRBD1 agrees at 7 bases. The DNA of the CDR3 is TGTGCCAGCAGTTACTCGGTTATGGGACAGAAATTCGGCGGGGAGCTGTTTTTT. It specifies CASSYSVMGQKFGGELFF.